Shown below are 28 T cell receptor beta chains from a single sample sequenced in a study of technical replicates of blood from several donors. The method was immunoSEQ multiplex PCR; TCRdb's version includes in-frame clones alone and lacks a portion of them. The sample gives 80,000 or so clones, 95% to 98% of which show up once; around 0.22% is in the top ten. Sequenced sample: T cells isolated from PBMCs. These receptors were collected from a human donor in good health.

The chain is built from TRBV14 and TRBJ1-4; the D gene is possibly TRBD1 (5 bases). This CDR3 has 16 amino acids. Germline CDR1 SGHDN, CDR2 FVKESK. Trimming took off 0 bases at V and 4 bases at J, with 12 bases between the two ends. The CDR3 coding sequence is TGTGCCAGCAGCCAAGACCAGGGCCGGCTTAATGAAAAACTGTTTTTT. As protein: CASSQDQGRLNEKLFF.

The V call is TRBV7-9, the J call TRBJ1-2; TRBD1 aligns across 7 bases. V trimming: 5 bases; J trimming: 4 bases; junction bases outside the gene matches: 4. The CDR3 sequence is 13 residues long. The germline CDR1 and CDR2 sequences are SEHNR and FQNEAQ (reference sequence). The DNA for the CDR3 is TGTGCCAGCAGCCGGGACAGATCCTATGGCTACACCTTC. Encoded protein: CASSRDRSYGYTF.

The chain joins TRBV6-5 to TRBJ1-5; D gene uncertain. CDR1 and CDR2 from the germline V gene are MNHEY and SVGAGI. The length of the CDR3 is 13 residues. Trimming shortened V by 8 bases and J by 5 bases, and 13 bases separated the two germline ends. The CDR3 spells CASWPGEHQPQHF. The CDR3, as DNA: TGTGCCAGCTGGCCGGGAGAGCATCAGCCCCAGCATTTT.

The chain links TRBV5-6 to TRBJ1-4; perhaps TRBD1 as D (5 bases). The CDR3 contains 14 residues. Germline V CDR1 and CDR2: SGHDT, YYEEEE. The V end was cut by 6 bases, the J end by 8 bases, with 17 bases between. This CDR3 reads CASTPGGVREKLFF. In DNA form, the CDR3 reads TGTGCCAGCACCCCGGGGGGGGTCCGGGAAAAACTGTTTTTT. The full variable domain, rest sourced from reference TRBV5-6 and TRBJ1-4, is DAGVTQSPTHLIKTRGQQVTLRCSPKSGHDTVSWYQQALGQGPQFIFQYYEEEERQRGNFPDRFSGHQFPNYSSELNVNALLLGDSALYLCASTPGGVREKLFFGSGTQLSVL.

This sequence joins TRBV30 and TRBJ2-3; TRBD2 matches 9 bases. Germline CDR1 is GTSNPN and CDR2 is SVGIG (reference sequence). The CDR3 loop spans 15 amino acids. V gave up 0 bases and J gave up 5 bases; unmatched junction bases: 6. The chain's CDR3 is CAWSVGLANGDTQYF. DNA of the CDR3: TGTGCCTGGAGTGTGGGACTAGCCAATGGAGATACGCAGTATTTT.

The chain joins TRBV6-1 to TRBJ1-3, with unresolved D. V was trimmed by 4 bases and J by 0 bases, leaving 7 bases between them. The CDR3 sequence is 14 residues long. The germline gives CDR1 MNHNS, CDR2 SASEGT. CDR3 amino acids: CASSASYSGNTIYF. For the CDR3, the DNA is TGTGCCAGCAGTGCGTCCTACTCTGGAAACACCATATATTTT.

The chain employs TRBV6-1 and TRBJ2-1, with D hard to call. The CDR3 has 15 amino acids. Between the trimmed V and J ends, which lost 6 bases and 5 bases, there was a span of 17 bases. CDR1 is MNHNS, CDR2 SASEGT, per germline. CDR3 loop: CASRAATYLNNEQFF. The CDR3 bases are TGTGCCAGCAGAGCCGCCACCTACCTGAACAATGAGCAGTTCTTC.

The gene calls are TRBV4-1 and TRBJ2-7; a weak D match, TRBD2 (6 bases). Germline lookup yields CDR1 MGHRA and CDR2 YSYEKL. CDR3 length equals 15 residues. The V end was cut by 3 bases, the J end by 3 bases, with 15 bases between. The CDR3 reads CASSQGTGLFYEQYF. In DNA, the CDR3 is TGCGCCAGCAGCCAGGGAACGGGACTTTTCTACGAGCAGTACTTC.

The chain carries TRBV20-1 and TRBJ2-3; D may be TRBD2 (5 bases). The CDR3 extends over 11 amino acids. The V gene's germline CDR1 is DFQATT and CDR2 SNEGSKA (reference sequence). Trimming pared 3 bases from V and 6 bases from J, leaving 7 bases between. CDR3 amino acids: CSASRDDTQYF. The CDR3 region has the DNA TGCAGTGCTAGTCGGGATGATACGCAGTATTTT.

This clone was recorded only once. V usage is TRBV28 and J usage is TRBJ2-7; a possible D gene is TRBD2 (6 bases). The V gene lost 4 bases and the J gene lost 3 bases, with 31 bases spanning the gap. Germline V CDR1 and CDR2: MDHEN, SYDVKM. This CDR3 spans 20 amino acids. The CDR3 here is CASSSGIRTGLHTTHYEQYF. For the CDR3, the DNA is TGTGCCAGCAGTTCCGGAATAAGAACGGGACTCCATACTACTCACTACGAGCAGTACTTC.

The J gene is TRBJ2-7, the V gene TRBV9; TRBD2 aligns across 7 bases. J lost 6 bases, V lost 1 base, and 10 bases had no gene match. CDR1 SGDLS and CDR2 YYNGEE come from the germline V gene. The CDR3 is 15 residues long. CDR3 DNA: TGTGCCAGCAGCGTAAGGGGCGGGAGTGCGGTCGAGCAGTACTTC. Amino acids: CASSVRGGSAVEQYF.

J is TRBJ2-1 and V is TRBV4-1; TRBD2 aligns across 10 bases. CDR1 is MGHRA and CDR2 is YSYEKL in the germline V gene. The ends lost 0 bases at V and 6 bases at J; junction bases unmatched: 5. The CDR3 consists of 16 residues. CDR3 in amino acids: CASSQERGLAINEQFF. Here the CDR3 DNA reads TGCGCCAGCAGCCAAGAAAGGGGACTAGCGATCAATGAGCAGTTCTTC.

For the CDR3, the DNA is TGTGCCAGCAGCTCAACAGGGGGCGCGAACACCGGGGAGCTGTTTTTT. As protein: CASSSTGGANTGELFF. The V and J genes are TRBV6-6 and TRBJ2-2; 9 bases match TRBD1. The V segment lost 6 bases and the J segment 0 bases; nucleotides outside the gene matches: 5. The germline V gene encodes CDR1 MNHNY and CDR2 SVGAGI (reference sequence). CDR3 length: 16 residues.

This rearrangement joins TRBV29-1 to TRBJ1-1; 9 bases are shared with TRBD1. Germline values: CDR1 SQVTM, CDR2 ANQGSEA. The CDR3 extends over 14 amino acids. Trimming removed 5 bases from V and 3 bases from J; junction bases left unmatched: 7. The CDR3 sequence is CSVTRDRVDTEAFF. In DNA form, the CDR3 reads TGCAGCGTTACCCGGGACAGGGTGGACACTGAAGCTTTCTTT.

The chain combines TRBV29-1 with TRBJ1-1; D is perhaps TRBD1 (6 bases). The CDR3 totals 15 residues. Germline CDR1 SQVTM, CDR2 ANQGSEA. Trimming cost V 4 bases and J 4 bases, with 19 bases left between them. CDR3 coding DNA: TGCAGCGTTGCCCCGCCACCAGGGGTCCCCACTGAAGCTTTCTTT. Translation: CSVAPPPGVPTEAFF.

The chain joins TRBV27 to TRBJ2-1, with D possibly TRBD2 on 5 matching bases. Trimming pared 8 bases from V and 10 bases from J, leaving 15 bases between. In germline, CDR1 is MNHEY, CDR2 SMNVEV (reference sequence). This CDR3 has 12 residues. CDR3 DNA sequence: TGTGCCAGCGGTTACGAGTGGAGGGAGCAGTTCTTC. As protein: CASGYEWREQFF.

The chain has TRBV2 and TRBJ2-1; possible D gene TRBD2, 7 bases. The CDR3 length is 13 residues. The V gene's germline CDR1 is SNHLY and CDR2 FYNNEI. With 3 bases removed from V and 9 bases from J, the gap between germline ends came to 12 bases. The CDR3, as DNA: TGTGCCAGCAGTGACGGGGGGCCTATTGAGCAGTTCTTC. It specifies CASSDGGPIEQFF.

J is TRBJ2-7 and V is TRBV5-8; TRBD2 matches 13 bases. The CDR3 extends over 15 amino acids. CDR1 SGHTS and CDR2 YDEGEE come from the germline V gene. With 5 bases clipped from V and 9 bases from J, the junction kept 11 bases outside the gene matches. CDR3 sequence: CASRRGTSGKLGQYF. In nucleotides, the CDR3 is TGTGCCAGCAGACGAGGGACTAGCGGGAAACTCGGGCAGTACTTC.

The chain is built from TRBV6-5 and TRBJ2-3, with D perhaps TRBD2 (6 bases). The V end lost 6 bases, the J end lost 5 bases, and 18 bases lay between the germline ends. Germline V gives CDR1 MNHEY, CDR2 SVGAGI. The CDR3 is 15 residues long. CDR3 sequence (DNA): TGTGCCAGCAGAAGGGACTTTACGTCCATAGATACGCAGTATTTT. Its protein is CASRRDFTSIDTQYF.

The chain joins TRBV27 to TRBJ2-7, with TRBD1 identical over 9 bases. This CDR3 region has 13 residues. Germline loops: CDR1 MNHEY, CDR2 SMNVEV (reference sequence). Germline trimming cut 2 bases from V and 5 bases from J; bases unmatched to any gene: 1. As DNA, the CDR3 is TGTGCCAGCAGTTTAACAGGGGGCAACGAGCAGTACTTC. Residues: CASSLTGGNEQYF.

This chain joins TRBV6-1 and TRBJ1-5; the match to TRBD1 covers 7 bases. V lost 4 bases to trimming and J lost 13 bases; unmatched junction nucleotides: 10. CDR1 is MNHNS and CDR2 is SASEGT in the germline V gene. CDR3 length: 13 residues. CDR3 DNA sequence: TGTGCCAGCAGTGGGGACAGCGTACAGACGCAGCATTTT. Its translation: CASSGDSVQTQHF.

The chain links TRBV29-1 to TRBJ2-5, with 10 bases lining up with TRBD1. V was pared by 4 bases and J by 5 bases, with 7 bases of the junction left unmatched. Germline values: CDR1 SQVTM, CDR2 ANQGSEA. The CDR3 loop spans 14 amino acids. CDR3 sequence reads: CSVARQGAGETQYF. In DNA, the CDR3 is TGCAGCGTTGCCAGACAGGGGGCTGGGGAGACCCAGTACTTC.

The rearrangement links TRBV7-3 to TRBJ1-1; no definite D call. Trimming removed 2 bases from V and 1 base from J, with 11 bases in between. The CDR3 covers 15 residues. CDR1 is SGHTA, CDR2 FQGTGA, per germline. DNA for the CDR3: TGTGCCAGCAGCTTAGGGCTCACAGCGAACACTGAAGCTTTCTTT. Amino acid sequence: CASSLGLTANTEAFF.

V gene TRBV6-1 combines with J gene TRBJ2-7, with a tentative D call TRBD2 (5 bases). Per germline, CDR1 MNHNS and CDR2 SASEGT. The CDR3 loop spans 13 amino acids. The ends were cut back, 11 bases at V and 5 bases at J, with 19 bases in the middle. The CDR3 bases are TGTGCCTCCGGGCTACCGGGATGGAACGAGCAGTACTTC. This encodes CASGLPGWNEQYF.

The genes are TRBV4-2 and TRBJ2-1; TRBD2 matches at 14 bases. J gave up 1 base and V 4 bases, and 3 bases lay outside the gene matches. This CDR3 has 17 residues. Germline lookup yields CDR1 LGHNA and CDR2 YNFKEQ. CDR3 bases: TGTGCCAGCAGCCGCGGGACTAGCGGGAGTTCCTACAATGAGCAGTTCTTC. This encodes CASSRGTSGSSYNEQFF.

This chain uses TRBV27 with TRBJ2-5; maybe TRBD2 (6 bases). Germline V gene data show CDR1 as MNHEY and CDR2 as SMNVEV (reference sequence). Trimming stripped 5 bases from V and 5 bases from J, with 12 bases between. The CDR3 is made up of 13 amino acids. CDR3 sequence reads: CASSPGRGETQYF. The DNA for the CDR3 is TGTGCCAGCAGTCCGGGACGGGGGGAGACCCAGTACTTC.

This chain uses TRBV19 with TRBJ2-4, with 8 nucleotides matching TRBD1. CDR3 length: 14 residues. V was clipped by 1 base and J by 7 bases; unmatched bases: 3. Germline CDR1 LNHDA, CDR2 SQIVND (reference sequence). CDR3 loop: CASSIGQGRNIQYF. The CDR3 region has the DNA TGTGCCAGTAGTATAGGACAGGGGCGCAACATTCAGTACTTC.

V and J are TRBV10-3 and TRBJ1-1, with 9 nucleotides matching TRBD1. CDR3 length: 14 amino acids. Looked up from germline, CDR1 is ENHRY and CDR2 is SYGVKD. The V and J ends lost 6 bases and 2 bases, in that order; junction bases with no gene match: 4. CDR3 sequence reads: CAISPTGGNTEAFF. CDR3 DNA sequence: TGTGCCATCAGCCCTACAGGGGGCAACACTGAAGCTTTCTTT.